This T cell receptor beta chain is drawn from a study of blood T cell repertoires in COVID-19. The germline CDR1 and CDR2 sequences are SGHRS and YFSETQ. The CDR3 covers 16 residues. Trimming at V came to 0 bases and at J to 4 bases, leaving 7 bases not matched to a gene. TCRdb's table, derived via immunoSEQ multiplex PCR, lists solely in-frame clones and lacks some. The sample yields about 69,000 clones, roughly 80% seen once. The sequenced sample consisted of peripheral blood. The chain links TRBV5-1 to TRBJ1-1, with 9 nucleotides matching TRBD1. The TCR was taken from an elderly woman with acute or convalescent COVID-19. The CDR3 DNA is TGCGCCAGCAGCTTGGGAGGGACAGGGCTGGTCACTGAAGCTTTCTTT. This codes for CASSLGGTGLVTEAFF.